This TCR beta chain was captured in a study of T-cell reconstitution after alpha-beta-depleted transplantation in children. For TCRbeta, the library was prepared with unique molecular identifiers. TCRdb itself ran the PCR reads through MiXCR, one entry per CDR3 protein. The profile shows about 540,000 distinct CDR3 sequences, about a sixth of them singletons. Trimming took 4 bases from V and 7 from J, leaving 14 bases between them. Germline CDR1 and CDR2: SGHDT and YYEEEE. The CDR3 loop spans 14 amino acids. This clonotype came up a few times. The receptor comes from a human donor who donated a stem cell graft to a child with acute lymphoblastic leukemia. Here the sequenced sample was PBMCs from the stem cell graft donor, taken from the stem cell graft. The chain recombines TRBV5-6 with TRBJ2-2; tentatively, D is TRBD1 or TRBD2 (5 bases each). For the CDR3, the DNA is TGTGCCAGCAGCGTGGGGGAATCTAGCGGGGAGCTGTTTTTT. Translating it yields CASSVGESSGELFF.